This T cell receptor (beta chain) was sequenced for a study of PD-L1 blockade in urothelial cancer (TCRdb year 2017). Study-wide context: All patients started therapy in about 2014 and received atezolizumab 1,200 mg intravenously every 3 weeks. An ECOG performance status of 0 or 1 was recorded for the patients, and 0 to 3 prior chemotherapy regimens had been received by the patients. Somatic, immune and clinical correlates of response to PD-L1 blockade with atezolizumab in urothelial cancer were the focus of an exploratory multi-omic analysis. Pretreatment tumor samples, along with matched peripheral blood serially collected before and after atezolizumab treatment, were subjected to TCR sequencing. Durable clinical benefit meant progression-free survival longer than 6 months, and TCR features were also tested against progression-free and overall survival. Blood samples were analyzed 3 weeks after the start of treatment (second dose) and 6 weeks after the start of treatment. Blood samples gave a median of 141,255 T cells and 80,000 or so unique TCRs, with a median clonality of approximately 0.08. Roughly nine patients achieved durable clinical benefit and approximately 20 did not. About 90% of the roughly 30 patients were identified as males with urothelial cancer of bladder origin, and a prior smoking history was reported by 18 of 29 patients. Pretreatment blood TCR-seq was available for under 35 patients, at least one posttreatment blood collection was obtained for 25 or so patients, and tumor TCR-seq was available for 25 or so patients. Whole exome sequencing and RNA sequencing of pretreatment tumors were performed alongside TCR sequencing in the same patients.

Overall study results and their limits: Because the sample size was small (n of about 27) and many exploratory analyses were performed, the results are intended to be hypothesis-generating. Improved progression-free and overall survival was found to be associated with pretreatment peripheral blood TCR clonality below the median. Greater expansion of tumor-associated TCR clones in peripheral blood 3 weeks after the start of treatment was observed in patients with durable benefit (n ≈ 22, p = 0.022).

Relative to germline, V is 6 bases shorter and J is 6 bases shorter, with 16 bases between their ends. CDR1 and CDR2, per the germline V gene, are SQVTM and ANQGSEA. From its cysteine to its phenylalanine, the CDR3 spans 13 amino acids. The only DNA kept is the CDR3, 39 bases in frame from the first base. To estimate absolute template abundance from read counts, synthetic TCR analog templates were spiked into each PCR. The immunoSEQ assay used bias-controlled V and J gene primers to amplify TCRbeta CDR3 regions from genomic DNA. Sequencing of rearranged TCRbeta segments was performed at approximately 20X coverage. The authors processed their data as follows. Clustering was used to correct sequencing errors, and CDR3s were annotated against IMGT to assign V, D and J genes. Out-of-frame and stop-codon sequences were excluded, and only productive TCRbeta rearrangements were used in downstream analyses. Clonality was calculated as one minus the Shannon entropy normalized by the log of the number of unique productive sequences. Fisher's exact test with Benjamini-Hochberg correction, at a threshold of adjusted p below 0.01, was used to find clones that differed between time points or between blood and tumor. Imported from immuneACCESS, the table was reduced by TCRdb to in-frame sequences with V and J called. These copies leave out some clones; in studies compared against another copy, an unresolved V gene accounts for under half, and the cause of the remainder is not known. That table is the source of V, J and clone size, and D and trimming were worked out from the DNA. In all, the sample holds some 110,000 clones, and around 90% of those were seen once. The ten largest account for approximately 3.8% of the sample.

Per the publication, the time point label means: peripheral blood 6 weeks after treatment start. The cohort included roughly 29 patients with locally advanced or metastatic urothelial carcinoma who were treated at Memorial Sloan Kettering on a trial protocol. Peripheral blood mononuclear cells were collected from each patient pretreatment and during treatment, giving between 1 and 8 total time points per patient. The Qiagen DNeasy Blood extraction kit was used to purify genomic DNA from total PBMCs and tumor samples. PBMCs were collected pretreatment and during treatment, and were isolated and stored as previously described. Details on this clone: This clone's antigen is unknown. No much larger clone is present one base from it, and per-base qualities are unavailable.

The source of this sequence is a man in his 60s with urothelial cancer. The sequenced sample was PBMCs, obtained around atezolizumab (anti-PD-L1) treatment. Here the chain combines TRBV29-1 and TRBJ2-3; a tentative D match to TRBD2 spans 7 bases. The nucleotides read TGCAGCGTCCGACTAGCAGGGGTCGATACGCAGTATTTT. Protein translation: CSVRLAGVDTQYF.